The source of this T cell receptor beta chain is a study of blood T cells in healthy people across ages. Notes on the study in general: Higher diversity and more naive CD4+ cells were features of long-lived donors, compared to aged donors.

Then a second PCR, running about 7 to 11 cycles, was carried out with a sample-barcoded 5' primer and a J-beta primer mix. TCRdb called the 5' RACE reads again in MiXCR, with one record for every CDR3 protein. This sample has around 2 million distinct CDR3 sequences, with around 42% found just once. Aged about 6 to 90, donors were systemically healthy Caucasians from Russia. A minimum of 5 micrograms of total RNA was extracted per sample. The CDR3 has 16 amino acids. Germline V CDR1 and CDR2: SGHTA, FQGNSA. Trimming removed 0 bases from V and 1 base from J; junction bases left unmatched: 0. A word on this clonotype: Its specificity is not known.

The sequence derives from a human donor in good health. Source material: blood. The rearrangement links TRBV7-2 to TRBJ2-3; 11 bases map to TRBD2. CDR3 sequence reads: CASSLATSGGTDTQYF. The CDR3 DNA reads as TGTGCCAGCAGCTTAGCGACTAGCGGGGGCACAGATACGCAGTATTTT.